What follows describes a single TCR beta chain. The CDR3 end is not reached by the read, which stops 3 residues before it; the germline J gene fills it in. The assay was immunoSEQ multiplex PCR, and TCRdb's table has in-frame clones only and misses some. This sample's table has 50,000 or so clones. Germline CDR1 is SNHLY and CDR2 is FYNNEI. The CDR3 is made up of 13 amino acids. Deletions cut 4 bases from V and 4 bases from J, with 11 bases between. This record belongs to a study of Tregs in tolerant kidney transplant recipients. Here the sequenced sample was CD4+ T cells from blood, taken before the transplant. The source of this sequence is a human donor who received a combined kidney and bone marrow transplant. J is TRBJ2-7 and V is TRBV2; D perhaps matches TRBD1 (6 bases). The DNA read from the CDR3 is TGTGCCAGCAGTGGGACAGAGTATTACGAG. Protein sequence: CASSGTEYYE. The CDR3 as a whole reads CASSGTEYYEQYF.